The subject of this entry is one TCR beta chain. Its specificity is not known. A sample-barcoded 5' primer and a J-beta primer mix were used in a second PCR of roughly 6 to 11 cycles. MiXCR was run by TCRdb on the 5' RACE reads, yielding one entry per CDR3 protein. The top ten clones hold about 3% of a sample with about 780,000 distinct CDR3 sequences, 25% to 30% of them seen once. V shed 3 bases and J 7 bases; nucleotides not matched to a gene: 12. The CDR3 consists of 17 residues. Germline lookup yields CDR1 SNHLY and CDR2 FYNNEI. This specimen belongs to a study of blood T cells in healthy people across ages. Study-wide points: A greater number of naive CD4+ cells and higher diversity distinguished long-lived donors from aged donors. Observed TCR beta diversity per million T cells went down as age went up. This fall followed a roughly linear course with age.

These data were also filed under a second study, of T cells of mothers and their children. That publication notes: Each donor was one of three healthy Caucasian mothers or one of their six children.

This rearrangement joins TRBV2 to TRBJ2-2, with 9 bases identical to TRBD1. This TCR derives from a boy under 18 in good health. Sequences were obtained from blood. The DNA for the CDR3 is TGTGCCAGCAGTGAGGGAGGTCACAGGGGGCTTGGCGGGGAGCTGTTTTTT. This sequence encodes CASSEGGHRGLGGELFF.